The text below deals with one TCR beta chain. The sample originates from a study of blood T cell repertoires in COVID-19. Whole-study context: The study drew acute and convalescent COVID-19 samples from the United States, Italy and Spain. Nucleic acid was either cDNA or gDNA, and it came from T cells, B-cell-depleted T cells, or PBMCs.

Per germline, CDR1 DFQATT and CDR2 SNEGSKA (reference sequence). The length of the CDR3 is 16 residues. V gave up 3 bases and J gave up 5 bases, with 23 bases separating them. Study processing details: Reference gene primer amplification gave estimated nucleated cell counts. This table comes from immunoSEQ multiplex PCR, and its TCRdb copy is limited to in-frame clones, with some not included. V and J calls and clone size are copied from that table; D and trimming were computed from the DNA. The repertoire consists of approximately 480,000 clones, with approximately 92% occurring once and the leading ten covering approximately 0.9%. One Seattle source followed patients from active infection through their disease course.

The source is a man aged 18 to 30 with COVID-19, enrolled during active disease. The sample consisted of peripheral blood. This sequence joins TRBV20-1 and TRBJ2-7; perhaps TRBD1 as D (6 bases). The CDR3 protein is CSASYWTQGHRDEQYF. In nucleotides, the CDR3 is TGCAGTGCTAGTTACTGGACTCAGGGACACCGAGACGAGCAGTACTTC.